The T cell receptor (beta chain) under discussion was sequenced for a study of blood T cell repertoires in COVID-19. Looking at the study overall: PBMCs, B-cell-depleted T cells, or T cells were the source of the cDNA or gDNA that made up the material.

Trimming took 1 base from V and 4 from J, leaving 12 bases between them. CDR3 size: 15 residues. Germline loops: CDR1 SGHRS, CDR2 YFSETQ. Sequencing used immunoSEQ multiplex PCR; TCRdb keeps in-frame clones, though not all of them. Counted here are 60,000 to 80,000 clones, around 80% occurring once; the ten biggest clones make up roughly 13%. Seattle's cohort entered during active infection and was followed longitudinally. This TCR was recovered from a man between 50 and 59 years old with COVID-19, enrolled during active disease. This chain links TRBV5-1 with TRBJ1-5, with D perhaps TRBD1 (5 bases). The sample comprised peripheral blood. CDR3 loop: CASSLSGFGNQPQHF. The DNA of the CDR3 is TGCGCCAGCAGCTTGTCAGGGTTTGGAAATCAGCCCCAGCATTTT.